This TCR beta chain derives from a study of CD8 T cells in Susac syndrome. cDNA came from 0.5 to 1 ug RNA primed by random hexamers. TCRdb ran MiXCR on the immunoSEQ multiplex PCR reads and lists one entry per CDR3 protein. The sample shows more than 100,000 distinct CDR3 sequences, roughly 95% of them seen only once. Germline-derived CDR1 and CDR2 are SGHTA and FQGNSA. The CDR3 extends over 15 amino acids. Deletions cut 5 bases from V and 1 base from J, with 12 bases between. The sequence came from a human donor with Susac syndrome. The sample consisted of CD4+ T cells from PBMCs. This sequence joins TRBV7-2 and TRBJ1-5, with D maybe TRBD1 (5 bases). CDR3 bases: TGTGCCAGCAGCGAAAGGGGCTCCAGCAATCAGCCCCAGCATTTT. This encodes CASSERGSSNQPQHF.